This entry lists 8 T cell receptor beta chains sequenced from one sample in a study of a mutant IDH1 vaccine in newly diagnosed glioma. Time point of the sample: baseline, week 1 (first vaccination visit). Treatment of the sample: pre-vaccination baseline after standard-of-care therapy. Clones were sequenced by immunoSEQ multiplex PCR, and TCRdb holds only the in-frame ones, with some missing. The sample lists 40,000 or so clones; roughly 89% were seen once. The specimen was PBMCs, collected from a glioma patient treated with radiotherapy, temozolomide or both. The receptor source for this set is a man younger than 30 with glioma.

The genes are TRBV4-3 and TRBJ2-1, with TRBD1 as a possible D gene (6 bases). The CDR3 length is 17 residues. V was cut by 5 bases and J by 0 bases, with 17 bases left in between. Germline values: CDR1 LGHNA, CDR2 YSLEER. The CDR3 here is CASSRGGAPSSYNEQFF. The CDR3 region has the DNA TGCGCCAGCAGCAGAGGGGGAGCCCCTAGCTCCTACAATGAGCAGTTCTTC.

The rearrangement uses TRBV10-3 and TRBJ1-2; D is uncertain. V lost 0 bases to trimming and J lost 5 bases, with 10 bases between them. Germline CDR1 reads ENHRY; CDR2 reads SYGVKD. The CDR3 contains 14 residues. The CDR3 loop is CAISESEGIYGYTF. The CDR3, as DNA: TGTGCCATCAGTGAGTCTGAAGGGATTTATGGCTACACCTTC.

In DNA, the CDR3 is TGCGCCAGCAGCGAAAACTATGGCTACACCTTC. It yields the protein CASSENYGYTF. The genes are TRBV5-1 and TRBJ1-2; D gene uncertain. Looked up from germline, CDR1 is SGHRS and CDR2 is YFSETQ. The CDR3 is 11 amino acids. Trimming left V 4 bases short and J 2 bases short, with 3 bases between.

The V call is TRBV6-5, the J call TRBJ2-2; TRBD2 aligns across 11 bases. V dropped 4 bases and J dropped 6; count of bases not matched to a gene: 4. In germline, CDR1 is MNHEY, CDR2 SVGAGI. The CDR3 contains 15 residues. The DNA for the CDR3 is TGTGCCAGCAGTTTAGCGGGAGGGCGGGCCGGGGAGCTGTTTTTT. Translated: CASSLAGGRAGELFF.

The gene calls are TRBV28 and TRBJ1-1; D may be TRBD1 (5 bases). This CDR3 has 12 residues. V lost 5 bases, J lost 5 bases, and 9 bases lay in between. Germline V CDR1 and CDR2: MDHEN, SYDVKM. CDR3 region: CASSTRGTEAFF. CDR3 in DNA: TGTGCCAGCAGTACAAGGGGTACTGAAGCTTTCTTT.

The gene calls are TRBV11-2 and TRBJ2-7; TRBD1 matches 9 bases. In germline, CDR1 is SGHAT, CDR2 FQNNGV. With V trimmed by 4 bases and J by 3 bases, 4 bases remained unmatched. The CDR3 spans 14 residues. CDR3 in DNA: TGTGCCAGCAGCTCCTCGACAGGGGGCTACGAGCAGTACTTC. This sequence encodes CASSSSTGGYEQYF.

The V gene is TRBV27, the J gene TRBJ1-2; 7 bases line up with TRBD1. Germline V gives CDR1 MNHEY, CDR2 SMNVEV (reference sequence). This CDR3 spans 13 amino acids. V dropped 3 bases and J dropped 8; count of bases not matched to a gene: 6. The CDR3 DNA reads TGTGCCAGCAGTTTCCGGGACAGTCTCGGCTACACCTTC. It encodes CASSFRDSLGYTF.

CDR3 in DNA: TGTGCCATCAGTGATTGGGGGGATCCCTACGAGCAGTACTTC. This translates into CAISDWGDPYEQYF. The chain couples TRBV10-3 to TRBJ2-7; a weak D match, TRBD2 (6 bases). Trimming removed 3 bases from V and 2 bases from J, with 11 bases in between. This CDR3 is built from 14 residues. Germline V gene sequence: CDR1 ENHRY, CDR2 SYGVKD.